This T cell receptor (beta chain) stems from a study of blood T cell repertoires in COVID-19. Study-level information: COVID-19 samples collected from the United States, Italy and Spain covered acute and convalescent phases. The analysed material was cDNA or gDNA that came from T cells, B-cell-depleted T cells, or PBMCs.

Between the trimmed V and J ends, which lost 1 base and 8 bases, there was a span of 13 bases. This CDR3 spans 15 amino acids. Germline lookup yields CDR1 SGDLS and CDR2 YYNGEE. Authors' processing steps: Estimation of nucleated cell counts relied on the amplification of reference gene primers. TCRdb keeps only in-frame clones here, not all; method: immunoSEQ multiplex PCR. The DNA was the basis for D and trimming; V, J and clone size are from that table. The table has about 250,000 clones, more than 65% seen once. The sample was peripheral blood. The chain combines TRBV9 with TRBJ1-6; weak D call: TRBD1 (5 bases). The sequence was obtained from a woman older than 75 with acute or convalescent COVID-19. As DNA, the CDR3 is TGTGCCAGCAGCGTACTCGGGGGAGGGGATTCACCCCTCCACTTT. Translating gives CASSVLGGGDSPLHF.